The clone carrying this T cell receptor (beta chain) was seen more than once but under ten times. The antigen remains undetermined. Germline values: CDR1 MNHNS, CDR2 SASEGT. Trimming stripped 4 bases from V and 2 bases from J, with 11 bases between. The CDR3 has 14 amino acids. This sample stems from a study of cytomegalovirus exposure and HLA in healthy donors. Study overall: Of all 400 or so donors who were genotyped, roughly 83% belonged to the Caucasian-associated ancestry cluster.

General study results and limits: Relative to equally common others, HLA-associated TCR beta chains showed greater clonal expansion in a later analysis. Most TCR beta V segments were productive about 87% or about 30% of the time in an earlier analysis. Later analysis demonstrated an association between a missense DCLRE1C variant and TCR beta V- and J-gene trimming.

PCR amplification relied on 60 Vbeta primers (plus 13 Jbeta primers). Sequencing was performed with immunoSEQ multiplex PCR; in TCRdb, only in-frame clones are kept and a portion is missing. Among 65,000 or so clones listed, 78% were seen once. Sequenced sample: PBMCs. This sequence was found in a girl aged 5-17 years in good health and CMV-seropositive. This sequence joins TRBV6-1 and TRBJ1-1, with D possibly matching TRBD1 (5 bases). The CDR3 sequence: CASSAIDRNTEAFF. DNA of the CDR3: TGTGCCAGCAGTGCTATTGACAGAAACACTGAAGCTTTCTTT.